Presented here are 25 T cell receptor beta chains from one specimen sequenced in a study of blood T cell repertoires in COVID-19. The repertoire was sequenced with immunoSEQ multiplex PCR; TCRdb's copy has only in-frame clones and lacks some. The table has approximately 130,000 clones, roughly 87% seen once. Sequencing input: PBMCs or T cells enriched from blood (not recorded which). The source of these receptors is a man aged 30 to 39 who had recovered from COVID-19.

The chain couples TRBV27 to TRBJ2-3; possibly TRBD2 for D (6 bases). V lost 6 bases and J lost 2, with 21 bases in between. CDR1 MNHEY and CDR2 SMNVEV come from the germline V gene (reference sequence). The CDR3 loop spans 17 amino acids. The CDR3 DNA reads TGTGCCAGCAGGCTTTCGGCGGGGCGCGGCCTCACAGATACGCAGTATTTT. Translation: CASRLSAGRGLTDTQYF.

The CDR3 DNA follows: TGTGCCAGCAGCTTTCTTGCGGAGACCCAGTACTTC. It yields the protein CASSFLAETQYF. The V gene is TRBV7-9, the J gene TRBJ2-5; no firm D call. The CDR3 runs to 12 residues. Germline V gene lookup returns CDR1 SEHNR and CDR2 FQNEAQ (reference sequence). Trimming took off 3 bases at V and 5 bases at J, with 7 bases between the two ends. The full variable domain, its missing parts supplied by reference TRBV7-9 and TRBJ2-5, is DTGVSQNPRHKITKRGQNVTFRCDPISEHNRLYWYRQTLGQGPEFLTYFQNEAQLEKSRLLSDRFSAERPKGSFSTLEIQRTEQGDSAMYLCASSFLAETQYFGPGTRLLVL.

The CDR3 loop is CASSQIPRFNYGYTF. Written as DNA, the CDR3 is TGCGCCAGCAGCCAAATCCCCAGATTTAACTATGGCTACACCTTC. The genes are TRBV10-1 and TRBJ1-2; no firm D call. The CDR3 extends over 15 amino acids. Per the germline V gene, CDR1 is WNHNN and CDR2 is SYGVQD (reference sequence). The germline V and J ends were trimmed by 6 bases and 1 base, with 15 bases remaining between them.

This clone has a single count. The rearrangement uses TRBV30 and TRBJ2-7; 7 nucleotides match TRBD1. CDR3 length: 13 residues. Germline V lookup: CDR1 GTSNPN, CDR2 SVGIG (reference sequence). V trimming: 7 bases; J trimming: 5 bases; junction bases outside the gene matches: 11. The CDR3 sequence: CALWTGQRDEQYF. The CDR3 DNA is TGTGCCTTGTGGACAGGACAGCGCGACGAGCAGTACTTC.

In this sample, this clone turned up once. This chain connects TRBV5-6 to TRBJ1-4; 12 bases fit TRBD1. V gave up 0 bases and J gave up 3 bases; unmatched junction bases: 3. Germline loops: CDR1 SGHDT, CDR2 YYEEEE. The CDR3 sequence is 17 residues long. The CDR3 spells CASSLGDRGLSNEKLFF. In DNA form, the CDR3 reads TGTGCCAGCAGCTTGGGGGACAGGGGGCTGTCTAATGAAAAACTGTTTTTT. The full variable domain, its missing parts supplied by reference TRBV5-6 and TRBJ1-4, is DAGVTQSPTHLIKTRGQQVTLRCSPKSGHDTVSWYQQALGQGPQFIFQYYEEEERQRGNFPDRFSGHQFPNYSSELNVNALLLGDSALYLCASSLGDRGLSNEKLFFGSGTQLSVL.

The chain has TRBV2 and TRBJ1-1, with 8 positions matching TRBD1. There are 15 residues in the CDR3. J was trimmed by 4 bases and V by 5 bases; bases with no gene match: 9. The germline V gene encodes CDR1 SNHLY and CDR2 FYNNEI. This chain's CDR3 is CASSRDRGAGTEAFF. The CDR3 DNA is TGTGCCAGCAGTCGAGACAGGGGCGCCGGCACTGAAGCTTTCTTT.

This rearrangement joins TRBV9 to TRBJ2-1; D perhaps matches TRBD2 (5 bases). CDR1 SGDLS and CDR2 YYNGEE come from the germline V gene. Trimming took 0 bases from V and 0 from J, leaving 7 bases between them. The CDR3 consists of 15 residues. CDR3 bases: TGTGCCAGCAGCGTAGTCGGGGACTCCTACAATGAGCAGTTCTTC. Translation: CASSVVGDSYNEQFF.

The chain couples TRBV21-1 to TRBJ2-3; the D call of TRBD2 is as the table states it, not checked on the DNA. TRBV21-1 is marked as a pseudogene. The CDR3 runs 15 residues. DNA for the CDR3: TGTGCCAGCAGCGAAGGATCGGCTAGTGTGCATACGCAGTATTTT. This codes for CASSEGSASVHTQYF.

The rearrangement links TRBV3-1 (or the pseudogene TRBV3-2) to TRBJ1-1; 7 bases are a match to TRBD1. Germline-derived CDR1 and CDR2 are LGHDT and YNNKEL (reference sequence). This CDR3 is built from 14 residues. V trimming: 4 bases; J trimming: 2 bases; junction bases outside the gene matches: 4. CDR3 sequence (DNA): TGTGCCAGCAGCCCCGACAGGGCTAACACTGAAGCTTTCTTT. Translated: CASSPDRANTEAFF.

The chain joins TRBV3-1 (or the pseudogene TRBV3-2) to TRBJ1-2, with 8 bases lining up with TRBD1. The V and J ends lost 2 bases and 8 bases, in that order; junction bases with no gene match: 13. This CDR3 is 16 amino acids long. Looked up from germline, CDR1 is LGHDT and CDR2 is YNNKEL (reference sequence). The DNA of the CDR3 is TGTGCCAGCAGCCAACTAGCCAGGGGGCTCTCGGACGGCTACACCTTC. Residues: CASSQLARGLSDGYTF.

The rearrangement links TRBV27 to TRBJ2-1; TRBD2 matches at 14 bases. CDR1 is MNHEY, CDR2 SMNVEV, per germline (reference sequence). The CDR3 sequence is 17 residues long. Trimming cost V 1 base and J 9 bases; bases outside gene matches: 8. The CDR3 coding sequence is TGTGCCAGCAGTTTATGGGGGACTAGCGGGAGTCGGGGTGAGCAGTTCTTC. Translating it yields CASSLWGTSGSRGEQFF.

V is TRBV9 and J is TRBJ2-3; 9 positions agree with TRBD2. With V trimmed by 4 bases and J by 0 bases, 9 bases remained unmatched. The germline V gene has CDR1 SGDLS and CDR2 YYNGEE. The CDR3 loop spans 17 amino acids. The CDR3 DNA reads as TGTGCCAGCAGCACAGGACTAGCGTCCCATAGCACAGATACGCAGTATTTT. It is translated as CASSTGLASHSTDTQYF.

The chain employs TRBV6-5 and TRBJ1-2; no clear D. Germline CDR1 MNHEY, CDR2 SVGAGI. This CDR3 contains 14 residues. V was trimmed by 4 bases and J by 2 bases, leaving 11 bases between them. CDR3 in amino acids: CASSSPVRNYGYTF. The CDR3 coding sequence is TGTGCCAGCAGTTCTCCGGTGAGAAACTATGGCTACACCTTC.

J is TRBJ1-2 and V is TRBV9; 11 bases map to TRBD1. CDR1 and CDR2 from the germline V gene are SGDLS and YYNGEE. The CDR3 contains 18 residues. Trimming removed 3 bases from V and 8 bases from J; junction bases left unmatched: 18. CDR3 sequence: CASSETGTGGLMRRGYTF. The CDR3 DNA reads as TGTGCCAGCAGCGAAACCGGGACAGGGGGACTGATGAGAAGGGGCTACACCTTC.

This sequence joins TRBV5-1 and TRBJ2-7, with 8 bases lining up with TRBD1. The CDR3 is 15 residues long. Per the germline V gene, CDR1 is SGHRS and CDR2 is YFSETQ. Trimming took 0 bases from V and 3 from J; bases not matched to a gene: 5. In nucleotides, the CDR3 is TGCGCCAGCAGCTTGGTCCCAGGGGGCAGCTACGAGCAGTACGTC. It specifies CASSLVPGGSYEQYV.

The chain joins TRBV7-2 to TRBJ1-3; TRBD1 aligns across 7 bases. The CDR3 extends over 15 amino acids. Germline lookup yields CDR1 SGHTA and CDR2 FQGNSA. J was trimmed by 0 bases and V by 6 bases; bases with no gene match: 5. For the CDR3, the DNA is TGTGCCAGCAGAAGGACAGGAGTCTCTGGAAACACCATATATTTT. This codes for CASRRTGVSGNTIYF.

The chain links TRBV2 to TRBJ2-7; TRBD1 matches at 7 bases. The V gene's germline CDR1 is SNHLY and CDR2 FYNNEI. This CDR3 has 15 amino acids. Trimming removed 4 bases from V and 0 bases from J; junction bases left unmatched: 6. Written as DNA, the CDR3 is TGTGCCAGCAGTGGGACAGGTTCCAGCTCCTACGAGCAGTACTTC. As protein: CASSGTGSSSYEQYF.

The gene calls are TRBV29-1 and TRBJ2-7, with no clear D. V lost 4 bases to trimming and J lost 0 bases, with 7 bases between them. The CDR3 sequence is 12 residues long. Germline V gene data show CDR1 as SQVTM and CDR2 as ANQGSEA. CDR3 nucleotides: TGCAGCGTTGGAGGCAGCTCCTACGAGCAGTACTTC. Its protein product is CSVGGSSYEQYF.

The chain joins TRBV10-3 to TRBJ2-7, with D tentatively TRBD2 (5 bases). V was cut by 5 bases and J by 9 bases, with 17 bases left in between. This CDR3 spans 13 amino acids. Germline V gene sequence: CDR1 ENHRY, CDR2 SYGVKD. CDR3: CAISSPAAGRQYF. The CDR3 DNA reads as TGTGCCATCAGTTCCCCCGCGGCGGGCCGGCAGTACTTC.

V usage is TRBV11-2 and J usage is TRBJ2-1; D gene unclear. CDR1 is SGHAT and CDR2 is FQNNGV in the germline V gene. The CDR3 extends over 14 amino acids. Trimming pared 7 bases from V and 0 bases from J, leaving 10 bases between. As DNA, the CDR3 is TGTGCCAGCACCCATGTGAGCTCCTACAATGAGCAGTTCTTC. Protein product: CASTHVSSYNEQFF.

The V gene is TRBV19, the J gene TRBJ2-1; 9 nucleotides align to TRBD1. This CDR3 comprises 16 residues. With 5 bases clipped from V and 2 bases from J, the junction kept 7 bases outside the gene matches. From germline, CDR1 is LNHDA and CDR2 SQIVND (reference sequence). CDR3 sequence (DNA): TGTGCCAGTAGTGACCATGACAGGGGGGCCTACAATGAGCAGTTCTTC. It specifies CASSDHDRGAYNEQFF.

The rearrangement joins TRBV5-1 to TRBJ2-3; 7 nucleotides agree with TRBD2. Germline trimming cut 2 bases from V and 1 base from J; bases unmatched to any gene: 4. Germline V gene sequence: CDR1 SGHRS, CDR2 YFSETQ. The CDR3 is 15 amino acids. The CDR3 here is CASSFFSGRTDTQYF. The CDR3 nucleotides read TGCGCCAGCAGCTTCTTTAGCGGGCGCACAGATACGCAGTATTTT.

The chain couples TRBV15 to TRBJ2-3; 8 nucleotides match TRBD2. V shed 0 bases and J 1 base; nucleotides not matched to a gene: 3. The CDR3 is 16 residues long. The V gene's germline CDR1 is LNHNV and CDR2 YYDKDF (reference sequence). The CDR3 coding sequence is TGTGCCACCAGCAGAGATCTGCGGGGGGGCACAGATACGCAGTATTTT. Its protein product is CATSRDLRGGTDTQYF. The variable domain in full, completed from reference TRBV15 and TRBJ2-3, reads DAMVIQNPRYQVTQFGKPVTLSCSQTLNHNVMYWYQQKSSQAPKLLFHYYDKDFNNEADTPDNFQSRRPNTSFCFLDIRSPGLGDTAMYLCATSRDLRGGTDTQYFGPGTRLTVL.

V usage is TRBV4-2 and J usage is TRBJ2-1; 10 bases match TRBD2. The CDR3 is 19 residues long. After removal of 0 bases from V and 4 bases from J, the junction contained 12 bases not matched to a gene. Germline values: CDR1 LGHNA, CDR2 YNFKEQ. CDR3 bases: TGTGCCAGCAGCCAAGAAGGAAGCGGGAGGGCCGGTATTTACAATGAGCAGTTCTTC. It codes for CASSQEGSGRAGIYNEQFF.

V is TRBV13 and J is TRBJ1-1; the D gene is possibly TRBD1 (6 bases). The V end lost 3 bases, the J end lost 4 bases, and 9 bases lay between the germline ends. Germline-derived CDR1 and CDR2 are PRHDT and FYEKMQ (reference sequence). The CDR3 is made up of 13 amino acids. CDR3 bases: TGTGCCAGCAGCTTCAGGGGCGGCACTGAAGCTTTCTTT. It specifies CASSFRGGTEAFF.